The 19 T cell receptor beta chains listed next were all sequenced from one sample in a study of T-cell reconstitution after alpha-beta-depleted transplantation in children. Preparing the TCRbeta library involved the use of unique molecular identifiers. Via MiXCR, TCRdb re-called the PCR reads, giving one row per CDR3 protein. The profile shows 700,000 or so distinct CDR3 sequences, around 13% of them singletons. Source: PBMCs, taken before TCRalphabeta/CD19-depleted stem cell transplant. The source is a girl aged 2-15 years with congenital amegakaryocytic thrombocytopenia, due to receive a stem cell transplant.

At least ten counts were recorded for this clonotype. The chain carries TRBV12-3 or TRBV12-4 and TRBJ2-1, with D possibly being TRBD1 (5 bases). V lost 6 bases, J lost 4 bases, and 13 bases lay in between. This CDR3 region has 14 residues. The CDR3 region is CASRKGQGYNEQFF. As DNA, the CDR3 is TGTGCCAGCAGGAAGGGGCAGGGATACAATGAGCAGTTCTTC.

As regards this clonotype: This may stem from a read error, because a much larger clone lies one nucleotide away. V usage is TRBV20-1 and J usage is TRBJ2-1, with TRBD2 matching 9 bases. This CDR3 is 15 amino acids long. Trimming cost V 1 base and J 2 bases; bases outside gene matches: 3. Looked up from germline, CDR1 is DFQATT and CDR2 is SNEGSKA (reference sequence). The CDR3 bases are TGCAGTGCTAGAGGGTCTAGCGGGGCCTACAATGAGCAGTTCTTC. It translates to CSARGSSGAYNEQFF.

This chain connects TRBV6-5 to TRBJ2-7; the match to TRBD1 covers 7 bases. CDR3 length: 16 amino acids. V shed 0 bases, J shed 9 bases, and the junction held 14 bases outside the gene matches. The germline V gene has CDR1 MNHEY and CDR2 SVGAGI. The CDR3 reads CASSYSAPTGFSVQYF. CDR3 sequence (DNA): TGTGCCAGCAGTTACTCTGCCCCGACAGGGTTCTCTGTGCAGTACTTC.

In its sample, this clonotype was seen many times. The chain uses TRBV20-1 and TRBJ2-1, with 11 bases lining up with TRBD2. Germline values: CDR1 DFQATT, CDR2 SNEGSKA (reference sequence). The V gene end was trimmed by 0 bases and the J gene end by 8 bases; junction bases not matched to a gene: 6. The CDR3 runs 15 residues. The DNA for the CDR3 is TGCAGTGCTAGAGATCGGCTAGCGGGAGGCCATGAGCAGTTCTTC. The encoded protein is CSARDRLAGGHEQFF.

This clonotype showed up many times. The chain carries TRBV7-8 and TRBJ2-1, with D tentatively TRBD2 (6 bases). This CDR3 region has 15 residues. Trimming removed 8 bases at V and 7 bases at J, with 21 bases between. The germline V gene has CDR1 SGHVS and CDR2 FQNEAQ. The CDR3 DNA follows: TGTGCCAGCTGGCCGGGACTTATCATAGGGAATGAGCAGTTCTTC. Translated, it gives CASWPGLIIGNEQFF.

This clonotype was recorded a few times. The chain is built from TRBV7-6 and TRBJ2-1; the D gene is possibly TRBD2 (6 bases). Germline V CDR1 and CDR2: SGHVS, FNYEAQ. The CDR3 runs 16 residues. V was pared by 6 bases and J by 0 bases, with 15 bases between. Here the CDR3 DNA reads TGTGCCAGCAGAAAGGACTACCTGGGCTCCTACAATGAGCAGTTCTTC. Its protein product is CASRKDYLGSYNEQFF. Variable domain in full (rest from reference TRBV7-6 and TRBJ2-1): GAGVSQSPRYKVTKRGQDVALRCDPISGHVSLYWYRQALGQGPEFLTYFNYEAQQDKSGLPNDRFSAERPEGSISTLTIQRTEQRDSAMYRCASRKDYLGSYNEQFFGPGTRLTVL.

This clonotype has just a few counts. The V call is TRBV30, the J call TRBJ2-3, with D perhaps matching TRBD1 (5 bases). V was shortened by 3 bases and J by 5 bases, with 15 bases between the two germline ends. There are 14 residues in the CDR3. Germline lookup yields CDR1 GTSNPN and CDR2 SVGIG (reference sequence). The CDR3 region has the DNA TGTGCCTGGAGGATCTGGACATTTGGAGATACGCAGTATTTT. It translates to CAWRIWTFGDTQYF.

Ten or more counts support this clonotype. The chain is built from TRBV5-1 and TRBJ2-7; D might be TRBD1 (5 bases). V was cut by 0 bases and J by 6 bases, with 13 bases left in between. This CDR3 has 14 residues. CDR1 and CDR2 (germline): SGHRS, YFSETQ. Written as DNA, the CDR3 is TGCGCCAGCAGCTTGGAGGGGTATCGTCTCGAGCAGTACTTC. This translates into CASSLEGYRLEQYF.

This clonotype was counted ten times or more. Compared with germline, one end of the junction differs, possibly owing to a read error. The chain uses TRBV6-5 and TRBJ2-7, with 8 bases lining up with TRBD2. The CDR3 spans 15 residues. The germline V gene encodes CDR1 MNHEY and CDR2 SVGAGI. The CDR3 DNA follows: TGTGCCAGCAGTTACTCGGTCGGCGGGAGGACCATCGAGAACTTC. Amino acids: CASSYSVGGRTIENF.

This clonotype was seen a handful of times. CDR3 protein: CSARDSRSVGFYEQYF. DNA for the CDR3: TGCAGTGCTAGAGATAGTCGATCCGTAGGATTCTACGAGCAGTACTTC. The rearrangement links TRBV20-1 to TRBJ2-7; D call uncertain. The CDR3 totals 16 residues. In germline, CDR1 is DFQATT, CDR2 SNEGSKA (reference sequence). The V and J ends lost 0 bases and 3 bases respectively, with 18 bases between them.

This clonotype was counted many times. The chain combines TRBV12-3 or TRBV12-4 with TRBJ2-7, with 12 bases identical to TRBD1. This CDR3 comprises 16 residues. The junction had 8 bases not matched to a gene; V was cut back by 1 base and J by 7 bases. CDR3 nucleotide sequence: TGTGCCAGCAGTTTAGGGGGACAGGGGGCGCGAAGTGAGCAGTACTTC. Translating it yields CASSLGGQGARSEQYF.

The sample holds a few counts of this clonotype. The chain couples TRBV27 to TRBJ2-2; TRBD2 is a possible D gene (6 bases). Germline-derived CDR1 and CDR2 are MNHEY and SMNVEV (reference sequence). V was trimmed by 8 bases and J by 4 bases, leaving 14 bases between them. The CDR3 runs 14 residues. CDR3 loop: CASGTSYGTGELFF. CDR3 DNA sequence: TGTGCCAGCGGAACTAGCTACGGCACCGGGGAGCTGTTTTTT.

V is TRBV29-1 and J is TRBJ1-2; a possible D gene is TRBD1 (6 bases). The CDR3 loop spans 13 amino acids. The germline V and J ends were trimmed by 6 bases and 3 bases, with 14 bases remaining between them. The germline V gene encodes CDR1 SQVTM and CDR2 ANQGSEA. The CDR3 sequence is CSVRGPPDYGYTF. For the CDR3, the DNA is TGCAGCGTCCGGGGGCCTCCGGACTATGGCTACACCTTC.

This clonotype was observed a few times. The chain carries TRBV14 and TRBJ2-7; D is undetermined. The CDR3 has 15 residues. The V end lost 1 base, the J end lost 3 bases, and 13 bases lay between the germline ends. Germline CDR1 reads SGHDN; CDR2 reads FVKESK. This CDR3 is CASSQGSRLGYEQYF. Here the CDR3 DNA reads TGTGCCAGCAGCCAAGGTTCCCGCCTGGGCTACGAGCAGTACTTC. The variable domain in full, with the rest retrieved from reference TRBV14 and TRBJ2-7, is EAGVTQFPSHSVIEKGQTVTLRCDPISGHDNLYWYRRVMGKEIKFLLHFVKESKQDESGMPNNRFLAERTGGTYSTLKVQPAELEDSGVYFCASSQGSRLGYEQYFGPGTRLTVT.

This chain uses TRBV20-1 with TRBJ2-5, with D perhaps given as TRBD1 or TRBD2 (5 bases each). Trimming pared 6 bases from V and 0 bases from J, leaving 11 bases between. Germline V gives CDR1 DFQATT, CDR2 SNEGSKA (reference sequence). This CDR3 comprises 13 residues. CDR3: CSAPRGHQETQYF. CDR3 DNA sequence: TGCAGTGCCCCGAGGGGCCACCAAGAGACCCAGTACTTC.

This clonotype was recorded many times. CDR3 coding DNA: TGTGCCACCGGGACTAGGCAACACGAGCAGTACTTC. Translation: CATGTRQHEQYF. The chain uses TRBV6-1 and TRBJ2-7; 8 bases fit TRBD2. CDR1 is MNHNS, CDR2 SASEGT, per germline. Losses at the gene ends were 10 bases for V and 5 bases for J; bases not matched to a gene: 7. The CDR3 extends over 12 amino acids.

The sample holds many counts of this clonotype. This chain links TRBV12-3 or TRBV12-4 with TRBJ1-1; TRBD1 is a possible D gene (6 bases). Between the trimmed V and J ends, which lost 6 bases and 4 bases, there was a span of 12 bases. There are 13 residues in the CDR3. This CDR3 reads CASRNRAPTEAFF. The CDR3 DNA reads TGTGCCAGCAGAAACAGGGCCCCCACTGAAGCTTTCTTT.

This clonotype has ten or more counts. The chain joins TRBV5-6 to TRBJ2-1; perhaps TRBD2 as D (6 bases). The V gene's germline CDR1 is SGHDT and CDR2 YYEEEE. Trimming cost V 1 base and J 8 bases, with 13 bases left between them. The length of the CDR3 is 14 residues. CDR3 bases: TGTGCCAGCAGCTTGTGGTCTAGCGAGGATGAGCAGTTCTTC. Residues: CASSLWSSEDEQFF.

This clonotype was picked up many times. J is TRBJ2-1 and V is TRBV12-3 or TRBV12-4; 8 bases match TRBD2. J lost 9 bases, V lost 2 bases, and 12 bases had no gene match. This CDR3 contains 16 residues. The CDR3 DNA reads TGTGCCAGCAGTTTACCCCGAACGGCGGGAGGCACTGAGCAGTTCTTC. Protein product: CASSLPRTAGGTEQFF.